Here is one TCR beta chain with its context. The data are from a study of blood T cell repertoires in COVID-19. For the study at large: The United States, Italy and Spain supplied acute and convalescent COVID-19 samples. T cells, B-cell-depleted T cells, or PBMCs provided the cDNA or gDNA that served as material.

The CDR3 length is 14 residues. V gave up 4 bases and J gave up 1 base, with 11 bases separating them. Looked up from germline, CDR1 is SGHRS and CDR2 is YFSETQ. In the original analysis: By means of reference gene primer amplification, nucleated cell counts were estimated. Measured with immunoSEQ multiplex PCR; TCRdb has only the in-frame clones, and not every one. The D gene and trimming were derived from the DNA, and the V and J assignments and clone size from that table. The profile shows approximately 74,000 clones, approximately 89% of them singletons. Sequencing was performed on peripheral blood. The origin of this receptor is a woman aged 60 to 75 with acute or convalescent COVID-19. The J gene is TRBJ2-5, the V gene TRBV5-1; no reliable D call. CDR3 sequence: CASSLGTSQETQYF. The CDR3 nucleotides read TGCGCCAGCAGCCTCGGTACCTCCCAAGAGACCCAGTACTTC.